What follows are 8 T cell receptor beta chains derived from one specimen sequenced in a study of T cell clonality in common variable immunodeficiency. The table came from immunoSEQ multiplex PCR; TCRdb's copy has only in-frame clones and leaves some out. The repertoire consists of approximately 81,000 clones, none detected only once. Source material: peripheral blood mononuclear cells. The receptors come from a person aged 18-69 years in good health.

This clone was seen many times. The observed sequence ends 3 residues before the CDR3 terminus, with the missing tail filled in from the germline J gene. The gene calls are TRBV5-1 and TRBJ2-1; 8 bases fit TRBD2. Germline V lookup: CDR1 SGHRS, CDR2 YFSETQ. The CDR3 is made up of 15 amino acids. J gave up 2 bases and V 2 bases, and 3 bases lay outside the gene matches. The CDR3 here is CASSLLAEAYNEQFF. CDR3 DNA, as far as it was read: TGCGCCAGCAGCTTACTAGCGGAGGCCTACAATGAG.

In its sample, this clone was seen many times. From the germline J gene comes the end of the CDR3, since the read stops 3 residues before it. The chain combines TRBV7-8 with TRBJ1-5; 8 bases map to TRBD1. V was pared by 1 base and J by 1 base, with 3 bases of the junction left unmatched. This CDR3 contains 16 residues. The germline gives CDR1 SGHVS, CDR2 FQNEAQ. The CDR3 loop is CASSLGRTGSNQPQHF. The sequenced CDR3 bases are TGTGCCAGCAGCTTAGGCAGGACAGGGAGCAATCAGCCC. Combining the CDR3 with reference TRBV7-8 and TRBJ1-5 gives the whole variable domain GAGVSQSPRYKVAKRGQDVALRCDPISGHVSLFWYQQALGQGPEFLTYFQNEAQLDKSGLPSDRFFAERPEGSVSTLKIQRTQQEDSAVYLCASSLGRTGSNQPQHFGDGTRLSIL.

This clone has at least ten counts. The read finishes 3 residues shy of the CDR3 end, and the germline J gene is used to complete it. The rearrangement joins TRBV19 to TRBJ2-5, with 9 bases identical to TRBD2. This CDR3 contains 14 residues. The ends lost 3 bases at V and 3 bases at J; junction bases unmatched: 2. CDR1 LNHDA and CDR2 SQIVND come from the germline V gene (reference sequence). The CDR3 DNA, read in part, is TGTGCCAGTAGTATTGGCGGGAGGGAAGAGACC. Translated: CASSIGGREET. The CDR3 in full is CASSIGGREETQYF.

A word on this clone: Being one base from a much bigger clone, this may be a read error. The read ends 3 residues early relative to the CDR3; the germline J gene fills the gap. The same CDR3 also results from other DNA sequences found in this sample. The chain carries TRBV19 and TRBJ2-1; D perhaps matches TRBD2 (5 bases). CDR1 and CDR2 (germline): LNHDA, SQIVND (reference sequence). V was shortened by 4 bases and J by 0 bases, with 10 bases between the two germline ends. The CDR3 runs 15 residues. CDR3 DNA, as far as it was read: TGTGCCAGTAGTACCCCTAGCAACTCCTACAATGAG. This translates into CASSTPSNSYNE. The entire CDR3 sequence reads CASSTPSNSYNEQFF.

This clone was observed a handful of times. The observed sequence ends 3 residues before the CDR3 terminus, with the missing tail filled in from the germline J gene. V is TRBV2 and J is TRBJ2-7, with D perhaps matching TRBD2 (5 bases). V lost 11 bases, J lost 5 bases, and 16 bases lay in between. Germline CDR1 SNHLY, CDR2 FYNNEI. The CDR3 consists of 12 residues. The CDR3 bases that were read are TGTGCCCTACAGACTACCTACAACGAG. Its protein product is CALQTTYNE. From start to end, the CDR3 is CALQTTYNEQYF.

This clone occurred many times. The read ends 3 residues shy of where the CDR3 ends; the end is completed using the germline J gene. V is TRBV18 and J is TRBJ1-2, with D possibly matching TRBD1 (5 bases). This CDR3 is 13 amino acids long. Germline V gene sequence: CDR1 KGHSH, CDR2 LQKENI. The V end was cut by 2 bases, the J end by 5 bases, with 9 bases between. CDR3 sequence: CASSPETDYGYTF. The DNA read from the CDR3 is TGTGCCAGCTCACCAGAGACAGATTATGGC. Variable domain in full (rest from reference TRBV18 and TRBJ1-2): NAGVMQNPRHLVRRRGQEARLRCSPMKGHSHVYWYRQLPEEGLKFMVYLQKENIIDESGMPKERFSAEFPKEGPSILRIQQVVRGDSAAYFCASSPETDYGYTFGSGTRLTVV.

In this sample, this clone turned up many times. Read sequence stops 3 residues before the CDR3 end, and the germline J gene provides the missing end. The identical CDR3 is also encoded by other nucleotide sequences in the sample. The chain carries TRBV19 and TRBJ2-3; 16 nucleotides agree with TRBD2. J was trimmed by 6 bases and V by 5 bases; bases with no gene match: 5. Per germline, CDR1 LNHDA and CDR2 SQIVND (reference sequence). CDR3 length: 16 residues. Partial CDR3 DNA: TGTGCCAGTAGTGCGGGACTAGCGGGAGGGGTGGATACG. Amino acid sequence: CASSAGLAGGVDT. The whole CDR3 reads CASSAGLAGGVDTQYF. The variable domain in full, completed from reference TRBV19 and TRBJ2-3, reads DGGITQSPKYLFRKEGQNVTLSCEQNLNHDAMYWYRQDPGQGLRLIYYSQIVNDFQKGDIAEGYSVSREKKESFPLTVTSAQKNPTAFYLCASSAGLAGGVDTQYFGPGTRLTVL.

This clone was picked up many times. The read ends 3 residues before the CDR3 terminus; that terminus is restored from the germline J gene. The chain carries TRBV30 and TRBJ1-1, with D tentatively TRBD1 (5 bases). The CDR3 is 13 residues long. The ends were cut back, 2 bases at V and 0 bases at J, with 7 bases in the middle. Looked up from germline, CDR1 is GTSNPN and CDR2 is SVGIG (reference sequence). The sequenced CDR3 bases are TGTGCCTGGAGTCGGGGGATGAACACTGAA. As protein: CAWSRGMNTE. The full CDR3 protein reads CAWSRGMNTEAFF. Together with reference TRBV30 and TRBJ1-1, the CDR3 gives the full variable domain: SQTIHQWPATLVQPVGSPLSLECTVEGTSNPNLYWYRQAAGRGLQLLFYSVGIGQISSEVPQNLSASRPQDRQFILSSKKLLLSDSGFYLCAWSRGMNTEAFFGQGTRLTVV.